These 16 T cell receptor beta chains originate from one sample sequenced in a study of T cell responses to AZD1222 COVID-19 vaccine. Some clones are missing from TCRdb's copy, which holds only in-frame ones; the method was immunoSEQ multiplex PCR. The sample holds around 150,000 clones, about 80% seen once. Sequenced here: peripheral blood, sampled on day 0 of AZD1222 vaccination. The origin of the receptors is an adult in good health.

This clone appeared once. V gene TRBV28 combines with J gene TRBJ2-7, with TRBD1 matching 7 bases. Germline V gives CDR1 MDHEN, CDR2 SYDVKM. This CDR3 is 12 amino acids long. The CDR3 bases are TGTGGGACCAACAGGGGACCCTACGAGCAGTACTTC. Translating it yields CGTNRGPYEQYF.

The chain has TRBV23-1 and TRBJ1-6, with D possibly being TRBD1 (5 bases). TRBV23-1 is flagged as an ORF with uncertain function. Trimming removed 2 bases from V and 13 bases from J, with 24 bases in between. This CDR3 spans 17 amino acids. In DNA form, the CDR3 reads TGCGCCAGCAGTCAACCACTGAGGGGCAAGAACCATGAGCCCCTCCACTTT. This codes for CASSQPLRGKNHEPLHF.

V gene TRBV7-6 combines with J gene TRBJ2-7, with TRBD1 matching over 9 bases. There are 19 residues in the CDR3. From germline, CDR1 is SGHVS and CDR2 FNYEAQ. After removal of 1 base from V and 6 bases from J, the junction contained 19 bases not matched to a gene. CDR3 nucleotide sequence: TGTGCCAGCAGCTTAGGAGCAAACAGGGGGCGGATTTTGTCGTCCGAGCAGTACTTC. The encoded protein is CASSLGANRGRILSSEQYF.

The chain couples TRBV28 to TRBJ2-3; TRBD2 aligns across 12 bases. Trimming took 6 bases from V and 1 from J; bases not matched to a gene: 2. This CDR3 contains 15 residues. Germline CDR1 is MDHEN and CDR2 is SYDVKM. The CDR3 loop reads CASSPSGGGTDTQYF. The CDR3 nucleotides read TGTGCCAGCAGCCCTAGCGGGGGGGGCACAGATACGCAGTATTTT. Full variable domain (remainder filled in from reference TRBV28 and TRBJ2-3): DVKVTQSSRYLVKRTGEKVFLECVQDMDHENMFWYRQDPGLGLRLIYFSYDVKMKEKGDIPEGYSVSREKKERFSLILESASTNQTSMYLCASSPSGGGTDTQYFGPGTRLTVL.

The genes are TRBV19 and TRBJ1-1, with D possibly matching TRBD1 (6 bases). Germline CDR1 LNHDA, CDR2 SQIVND (reference sequence). CDR3 size: 16 residues. V shed 5 bases and J shed 0 bases, with 16 bases lying between them. CDR3 in amino acids: CASSEYGTRVNTEAFF. The CDR3 bases are TGTGCCAGTAGTGAGTACGGGACAAGGGTGAACACTGAAGCTTTCTTT. Together with reference TRBV19 and TRBJ1-1, the CDR3 gives the full variable domain: DGGITQSPKYLFRKEGQNVTLSCEQNLNHDAMYWYRQDPGQGLRLIYYSQIVNDFQKGDIAEGYSVSREKKESFPLTVTSAQKNPTAFYLCASSEYGTRVNTEAFFGQGTRLTVV.

This clone was found a few times. This sequence joins TRBV9 and TRBJ2-1; D is possibly TRBD2 (6 bases). This CDR3 comprises 14 residues. Trimming removed 2 bases from V and 6 bases from J, with 12 bases in between. Germline-derived CDR1 and CDR2 are SGDLS and YYNGEE. CDR3 amino acids: CASSVGLASNEQFF. Here the CDR3 DNA reads TGTGCCAGCAGCGTGGGGCTAGCGAGCAATGAGCAGTTCTTC.

This rearrangement joins TRBV28 to TRBJ1-3; D may be TRBD1 (5 bases). This CDR3 region has 16 residues. Germline CDR1 reads MDHEN; CDR2 reads SYDVKM. V shed 8 bases and J shed 0 bases, with 17 bases lying between them. CDR3 sequence (DNA): TGTGCCAGCGGATCGTTGGGGGTTCACTCTGGAAACACCATATATTTT. Its protein is CASGSLGVHSGNTIYF.

The rearrangement links TRBV3-1 (or the pseudogene TRBV3-2) to TRBJ1-2; TRBD1 agrees at 9 bases. Looked up from germline, CDR1 is LGHDT and CDR2 is YNNKEL (reference sequence). The CDR3 consists of 14 residues. The junction had 8 bases not matched to a gene; V was cut back by 4 bases and J by 8 bases. CDR3 bases: TGTGCCAGCAGCCCCCGGGGGACAGGGTACGGCTACACCTTC. Amino acid sequence: CASSPRGTGYGYTF.

The CDR3 sequence is CASSLGYRYNEQFF. The CDR3 DNA sequence: TGTGCCAGCAGTTTAGGGTACAGGTACAATGAGCAGTTCTTC. The chain links TRBV28 to TRBJ2-1, with D maybe TRBD1 (5 bases). The CDR3 length is 14 residues. The V and J ends lost 2 bases and 4 bases respectively, with 9 bases between them. The germline gives CDR1 MDHEN, CDR2 SYDVKM.

The chain joins TRBV5-1 to TRBJ2-2; D might be TRBD2 (5 bases). V was clipped by 4 bases and J by 7 bases, with 14 bases between them. The CDR3 covers 14 residues. Germline V gene lookup returns CDR1 SGHRS and CDR2 YFSETQ. DNA for the CDR3: TGCGCCAGCAGCCTCGACCCTACTAGCGGGGAGCTGTTTTTT. This encodes CASSLDPTSGELFF.

Details on this clone: The sample holds other DNA sequences that translate to the same CDR3. The DNA of the CDR3 is TGTGCCAGCAGCTTGGCGGGGGGAAACACTGAAGCTTTCTTT. It codes for CASSLAGGNTEAFF. The chain employs TRBV7-9 and TRBJ1-1; D is perhaps TRBD1 (5 bases). The CDR3 length is 14 residues. Deletions cut 3 bases from V and 2 bases from J, with 10 bases between. CDR1 and CDR2 (germline): SEHNR, FQNEAQ (reference sequence).

The rearrangement links TRBV30 to TRBJ1-5; D is unresolved. The CDR3 extends over 15 amino acids. Germline CDR1 reads GTSNPN; CDR2 reads SVGIG (reference sequence). V shed 0 bases and J shed 0 bases, with 9 bases lying between them. The CDR3 is CAWSVPDLSNQPQHF. The CDR3 DNA reads TGTGCCTGGAGTGTACCGGACCTTAGCAATCAGCCCCAGCATTTT.

The count of this clone is one. This chain links TRBV18 with TRBJ1-5; no firm D call. CDR1 is KGHSH, CDR2 LQKENI, per germline. Trimming removed 2 bases at V and 3 bases at J, with 5 bases between. The CDR3 contains 13 residues. The CDR3 region has the DNA TGTGCCAGCTCACCAGGGGACAATCAGCCCCAGCATTTT. Translated: CASSPGDNQPQHF. The complete variable domain, with remaining parts taken from reference TRBV18 and TRBJ1-5, reads NAGVMQNPRHLVRRRGQEARLRCSPMKGHSHVYWYRQLPEEGLKFMVYLQKENIIDESGMPKERFSAEFPKEGPSILRIQQVVRGDSAAYFCASSPGDNQPQHFGDGTRLSIL.

The chain joins TRBV19 to TRBJ2-3, with 11 nucleotides matching TRBD1. Germline V lookup: CDR1 LNHDA, CDR2 SQIVND (reference sequence). The V and J ends lost 11 bases and 5 bases, in that order; junction bases with no gene match: 6. The CDR3 loop spans 13 amino acids. CDR3 in amino acids: CASGTGGGDTQYF. The CDR3 nucleotides are TGTGCCTCCGGGACAGGGGGAGGAGATACGCAGTATTTT.

The chain uses TRBV29-1 and TRBJ2-3; 8 bases align to TRBD2. The CDR3 totals 12 residues. Germline CDR1 is SQVTM and CDR2 is ANQGSEA. V shed 4 bases and J 9 bases; nucleotides not matched to a gene: 6. Here the CDR3 reads CSVGVTSDTQYF. CDR3 coding DNA: TGCAGCGTTGGCGTGACTAGCGACACGCAGTATTTT.

V gene TRBV28 combines with J gene TRBJ1-4, with D tentatively TRBD1 (5 bases). The CDR3 has 14 residues. The V and J ends lost 4 bases and 8 bases respectively, with 14 bases between them. From germline, CDR1 is MDHEN and CDR2 SYDVKM. DNA for the CDR3: TGTGCCAGCAGTTCCAGGGACGAGGGGGAAAAACTGTTTTTT. It codes for CASSSRDEGEKLFF.